A single sample gave rise to the 29 T cell receptor beta chains below, sequenced in a study of T cells in Graves' hyperthyroidism and ophthalmopathy. The investigators amplified TCR beta CDR3 regions from RNA transcripts. In the first-round RT-PCR of the TCR CDR3, the HTBI primer set was used. TCRdb redid the calling of the multiplex PCR reads with MiXCR, one entry per CDR3 protein. The profile shows 300,000 to 400,000 distinct CDR3 sequences, approximately 13% of them singletons. The sequencing sample was made of blood. The receptors were sampled from a woman aged 18-30 years with Graves' hyperthyroidism.

As concerns this clonotype: A much larger clone differs by one base, so this may be a read error. V usage is TRBV30 and J usage is TRBJ2-3, with 10 bases lining up with TRBD2. The CDR3 is made up of 14 amino acids. Per the germline V gene, CDR1 is GTSNPN and CDR2 is SVGIG (reference sequence). Trimming removed 5 bases from V and 1 base from J; junction bases left unmatched: 3. CDR3 sequence reads: CAWSLAGGTDTQYF. The CDR3 nucleotides read TGTGCCTGGTCCCTAGCGGGAGGCACAGATACGCAGTATTTT.

This clonotype was recorded at least ten times. V usage is TRBV19 and J usage is TRBJ2-7; TRBD1 or TRBD2 may be the D gene (5 bases each). From germline, CDR1 is LNHDA and CDR2 SQIVND (reference sequence). This CDR3 contains 14 residues. Trimming cost V 4 bases and J 2 bases, with 12 bases left between them. DNA for the CDR3: TGTGCCAGTAGTAACCGGGACGGGACCTACGAGCAGTACTTC. Translated: CASSNRDGTYEQYF.

This clonotype was detected many times. The J gene is TRBJ2-2, the V gene TRBV6-2 or TRBV6-3; 7 nucleotides align to TRBD1. Germline CDR1 reads MNHEY; CDR2 reads SVGEGT. With 4 bases clipped from V and 4 bases from J, the junction kept 3 bases outside the gene matches. The CDR3 sequence is 14 residues long. This CDR3 is CASSWGQLTGELFF. CDR3 nucleotides: TGTGCCAGCAGTTGGGGACAGCTCACCGGGGAGCTGTTTTTT.

This clonotype was counted many times. The chain couples TRBV19 to TRBJ1-5; D unresolved. V was cut by 8 bases and J by 0 bases, with 11 bases left in between. The CDR3 spans 14 residues. Germline CDR1 reads LNHDA; CDR2 reads SQIVND (reference sequence). The CDR3 protein is CASWIGYSNQPQHF. DNA of the CDR3: TGTGCCAGTTGGATCGGTTATAGCAATCAGCCCCAGCATTTT.

This clonotype was seen ten or more times. As DNA, the CDR3 is TGTGCCAGCAGCGAGGGCACTCTGGAATCGGGTGGCTACACCTTC. It is translated as CASSEGTLESGGYTF. The chain recombines TRBV9 with TRBJ1-2, with D unresolved. The V gene lost 3 bases and the J gene lost 7 bases, with 19 bases spanning the gap. The CDR3 is made up of 15 amino acids. Germline V gives CDR1 SGDLS, CDR2 YYNGEE.

There are a few counts of this clonotype. V gene TRBV24-1 combines with J gene TRBJ2-1, with no clear D. The germline V gene encodes CDR1 KGHDR and CDR2 SFDVKD. The V and J ends lost 3 bases and 5 bases respectively, with 16 bases between them. The CDR3 is made up of 16 amino acids. The CDR3 loop is CATSDTPQAGHNEQFF. CDR3 nucleotides: TGTGCCACCAGTGATACCCCCCAGGCCGGTCACAATGAGCAGTTCTTC.

This clonotype has a count of ten or more. V is TRBV5-1 and J is TRBJ1-1, with D perhaps TRBD1 (6 bases). The CDR3 has 12 residues. Germline CDR1 reads SGHRS; CDR2 reads YFSETQ. The V end lost 5 bases, the J end lost 8 bases, and 13 bases lay between the germline ends. The DNA of the CDR3 is TGCGCCAGCAGGATACCCGGGACAGAAGCTTTCTTT. Translated: CASRIPGTEAFF.

Notes on this clonotype: A read error is possible here, since a much larger clone lies one base away. This chain links TRBV15 with TRBJ2-5; D is undetermined. The CDR3 totals 12 residues. Germline-derived CDR1 and CDR2 are LNHNV and YYDKDF (reference sequence). The CDR3 DNA sequence: TGTGCCACCGGCAGAGATAGGGAGACCCAGTACTTC. Residues: CATGRDRETQYF. Full variable domain (remainder filled in from reference TRBV15 and TRBJ2-5): DAMVIQNPRYQVTQFGKPVTLSCSQTLNHNVMYWYQQKSSQAPKLLFHYYDKDFNNEADTPDNFQSRRPNTSFCFLDIRSPGLGDTAMYLCATGRDRETQYFGPGTRLLVL.

This clonotype was detected ten times or more. The CDR3 spells CASSLGAGTNYNEQFF. The CDR3 coding sequence is TGTGCCAGCAGCTTAGGGGCAGGGACTAACTACAATGAGCAGTTCTTC. The gene calls are TRBV7-9 and TRBJ2-1, with 7 bases lining up with TRBD2. CDR3 length: 16 residues. The V and J ends lost 1 base and 3 bases, in that order; junction bases with no gene match: 6. Germline V lookup: CDR1 SEHNR, CDR2 FQNEAQ (reference sequence).

This clonotype was found a few times. The rearrangement joins TRBV10-3 to TRBJ1-5, with D uncertain. The CDR3 runs to 14 residues. The V gene lost 2 bases and the J gene lost 6 bases, with 11 bases spanning the gap. Germline CDR1 reads ENHRY; CDR2 reads SYGVKD. The CDR3, as DNA: TGTGCCATCAGTGAGGGGGAATTACTTCAGCCCCAGCATTTT. Protein sequence: CAISEGELLQPQHF.

This clonotype has a count of ten or more. The chain combines TRBV3-1 with TRBJ2-7, with TRBD2 matching over 7 bases. Germline CDR1 LGHDT, CDR2 YNNKEL (reference sequence). This CDR3 contains 14 residues. The junction had 2 bases not matched to a gene; V was cut back by 1 base and J by 2 bases. The CDR3 region is CASSQVAGAYEQYF. The DNA of the CDR3 is TGTGCCAGCAGCCAAGTTGCGGGAGCCTACGAGCAGTACTTC.

This clonotype was recorded many times. The chain has TRBV10-3 and TRBJ1-5; D is undetermined. Germline V gene lookup returns CDR1 ENHRY and CDR2 SYGVKD. This CDR3 spans 13 amino acids. The V and J ends lost 0 bases and 7 bases respectively, with 7 bases between them. CDR3 protein: CAISESNGQPQHF. For the CDR3, the DNA is TGTGCCATCAGTGAGTCTAACGGACAGCCCCAGCATTTT.

Only a few counts were recorded for this clonotype. The V call is TRBV19, the J call TRBJ1-6; no definite D call. Germline V gives CDR1 LNHDA, CDR2 SQIVND (reference sequence). The length of the CDR3 is 18 residues. With 5 bases removed from V and 0 bases from J, the gap between germline ends came to 17 bases. In DNA, the CDR3 is TGTGCCAGTAGTCCCGGACCGGCCGGAGGCTCCTATAATTCACCCCTCCACTTT. Its protein is CASSPGPAGGSYNSPLHF.

Worth noting for this clonotype: A much larger clone sits a single nucleotide away, making a read error possible. V is TRBV7-9 and J is TRBJ1-4; D might be TRBD1 (6 bases). The germline CDR1 and CDR2 sequences are SEHNR and FQNEAQ (reference sequence). Trimming cost V 5 bases and J 4 bases, with 14 bases left between them. CDR3 length equals 15 residues. The CDR3 DNA follows: TGTGCCAGCAGCGCCCGAGCAGGGGATAATGAAAAACTGTTTTTT. Translation gives CASSARAGDNEKLFF.

This clonotype was found many times. The V and J genes are TRBV18 and TRBJ2-2; D is unresolved. Germline CDR1 is KGHSH and CDR2 is LQKENI. This CDR3 spans 13 amino acids. V lost 5 bases and J lost 6, with 10 bases in between. CDR3 DNA: TGTGCCAGCTCATTTGAGCCCGCCGGGGAGCTGTTTTTT. As protein: CASSFEPAGELFF.

In its sample, this clonotype was seen a few times. The V and J genes are TRBV7-9 and TRBJ2-5; D ambiguous. The CDR3 spans 13 residues. V was shortened by 7 bases and J by 4 bases, with 13 bases between the two germline ends. Germline V gene sequence: CDR1 SEHNR, CDR2 FQNEAQ (reference sequence). The CDR3, as DNA: TGTGCCAGCACCCTAGACTCAGGAGAGACCCAGTACTTC. The encoded protein is CASTLDSGETQYF.

J is TRBJ2-2 and V is TRBV4-1; TRBD2 aligns across 7 bases. J lost 3 bases, V lost 4 bases, and 8 bases had no gene match. The germline gives CDR1 MGHRA, CDR2 YSYEKL. The CDR3 totals 16 residues. The CDR3 spells CASSPSRGGYTGELFF. In DNA, the CDR3 is TGCGCCAGCAGCCCGTCAAGGGGAGGGTACACCGGGGAGCTGTTTTTT.

With regard to this clonotype: The junction differs from germline at one of its ends, possibly a read error. This rearrangement joins TRBV4-1 to TRBJ1-5; D unclear. The germline CDR1 and CDR2 sequences are MGHRA and YSYEKL. The CDR3 is 15 residues long. The CDR3 loop is CASSQVGLSNQPQHF. In nucleotides, the CDR3 is TGCGCCAGCAGCCAAGTCGGACTTAGCAACCAGCCCCAGCATTTT.

The table lists this clonotype with many counts. The rearrangement joins TRBV18 to TRBJ1-2; D is ambiguous. Germline V lookup: CDR1 KGHSH, CDR2 LQKENI. V shed 2 bases and J shed 6 bases, with 10 bases lying between them. CDR3 size: 13 residues. DNA of the CDR3: TGTGCCAGCTCACCAAGAAGGGATGATGGCTACACCTTC. It is translated as CASSPRRDDGYTF.

V gene TRBV2 combines with J gene TRBJ1-3, with a weak D call TRBD1 (6 bases). The V and J ends lost 10 bases and 4 bases respectively, with 11 bases between them. Germline values: CDR1 SNHLY, CDR2 FYNNEI. The CDR3 consists of 12 residues. The chain's CDR3 is CATGGQGNTIYF. The CDR3 nucleotides are TGTGCCACTGGGGGGCAAGGAAACACCATATATTTT.

This clonotype was observed a few times. The junction shows a germline mismatch at one end, possibly a read error. This chain connects TRBV4-1 to TRBJ1-1; TRBD1 might be the D (5 bases). This CDR3 is 16 amino acids long. The germline gives CDR1 MGHRA, CDR2 YSYEKL. The CDR3 sequence: CASSQDGLGQGTEASF. The CDR3 DNA is TGCGCCAGCAGCCAAGATGGGTTAGGGCAGGGCACTGAAGCTTCCTTT.

As to this clonotype: A read error may be the cause here, since a much bigger clone is one base away. This rearrangement joins TRBV7-2 to TRBJ2-3, with a tentative D call TRBD1 (5 bases). The CDR3 extends over 12 amino acids. Per the germline V gene, CDR1 is SGHTA and CDR2 is FQGNSA. The CDR3 DNA is TGTGCCAGCAGCTTATTCACAGGTACGCAGTATTTT. It is translated as CASSLFTGTQYF.

In its sample, this clonotype was seen many times. The CDR3 nucleotides read TGTGCCACCAGCCCTACTAGCGACTTGAGGGGCAATGAGCAGTTCTTC. This codes for CATSPTSDLRGNEQFF. The chain employs TRBV24-1 and TRBJ2-1; 7 bases agree with TRBD2. Germline lookup yields CDR1 KGHDR and CDR2 SFDVKD. Trimming removed 7 bases from V and 6 bases from J; junction bases left unmatched: 14. This CDR3 comprises 16 residues.

This clonotype has ten or more counts. The chain links TRBV30 to TRBJ2-7; possibly TRBD2 for D (5 bases). Germline CDR1 is GTSNPN and CDR2 is SVGIG (reference sequence). V was trimmed by 0 bases and J by 4 bases, leaving 7 bases between them. The CDR3 runs 12 residues. CDR3 in amino acids: CAWSVGGYEQYF. DNA of the CDR3: TGTGCCTGGAGTGTAGGCGGGTACGAGCAGTACTTC. Drawing the rest from reference TRBV30 and TRBJ2-7, the complete variable domain is SQTIHQWPATLVQPVGSPLSLECTVEGTSNPNLYWYRQAAGRGLQLLFYSVGIGQISSEVPQNLSASRPQDRQFILSSKKLLLSDSGFYLCAWSVGGYEQYFGPGTRLTVT.

There are many counts of this clonotype. The rearrangement links TRBV7-9 to TRBJ2-5, with 7 bases that match TRBD1. The V segment lost 8 bases and the J segment 3 bases; nucleotides outside the gene matches: 15. This CDR3 is 16 amino acids long. CDR1 SEHNR and CDR2 FQNEAQ come from the germline V gene (reference sequence). The CDR3 bases are TGTGCCAGCTGCGACCGGGACAGAGGTTCTGAAGAGACCCAGTACTTC. Translating it yields CASCDRDRGSEETQYF.

This chain links TRBV7-3 with TRBJ1-1; D is perhaps TRBD1 (6 bases). Looked up from germline, CDR1 is SGHTA and CDR2 is FQGTGA. The CDR3 has 17 residues. Trimming stripped 4 bases from V and 1 base from J, with 19 bases between. The CDR3 bases are TGTGCCAGCAGCTCTCAACGGGGGGGGCGGAGGAACACTGAAGCTTTCTTT. It yields the protein CASSSQRGGRRNTEAFF.

This clonotype was recorded many times. This chain links TRBV6-1 with TRBJ1-1; D possibly corresponds to TRBD1 (6 bases). Germline CDR1 reads MNHNS; CDR2 reads SASEGT. Trimming shortened V by 4 bases and J by 3 bases, and 15 bases separated the two germline ends. The CDR3 consists of 15 residues. CDR3 residues: CASSVRGRRDTEAFF. The CDR3 region has the DNA TGTGCCAGCAGTGTCCGGGGGCGTAGAGACACTGAAGCTTTCTTT.

This clonotype was observed many times. The rearrangement joins TRBV7-9 to TRBJ2-1; tentative D call: TRBD2 (6 bases). The V and J ends lost 9 bases and 9 bases respectively, with 15 bases between them. Germline CDR1 is SEHNR and CDR2 is FQNEAQ (reference sequence). This CDR3 has 12 amino acids. The CDR3 DNA reads TGTGCCAGTGAGACTAGTACTGTTGAGCAGTTCTTC. This encodes CASETSTVEQFF.

Ten or more counts support this clonotype. This rearrangement joins TRBV11-2 to TRBJ1-3, with D unclear. This CDR3 is 16 amino acids long. The V end was cut by 1 base, the J end by 3 bases, with 13 bases between. Looked up from germline, CDR1 is SGHAT and CDR2 is FQNNGV. The CDR3 is CASSLAQEVIGNTIYF. The CDR3 DNA reads as TGTGCCAGCAGCTTAGCTCAGGAGGTGATTGGAAACACCATATATTTT.